These 12 T cell receptor beta chains were all obtained from the same sample, sequenced in a study of blood T cell repertoires in COVID-19. TCRdb keeps only in-frame clones here, not all; method: immunoSEQ multiplex PCR. Among around 250,000 clones, around 84% were seen once, and the ten largest hold approximately 1.5%. Sequences were obtained from peripheral blood. These receptors all come from a woman between 40 and 50 years old who had recovered from COVID-19.

The chain is built from TRBV2 and TRBJ2-7; D call uncertain. Trimming shortened V by 4 bases and J by 4 bases, and 8 bases separated the two germline ends. This CDR3 contains 12 residues. Germline V gene lookup returns CDR1 SNHLY and CDR2 FYNNEI. Here the CDR3 DNA reads TGTGCCAGCAGTGCAAAAGAGTACGAGCAGTACTTC. This translates into CASSAKEYEQYF.

V is TRBV29-1 and J is TRBJ2-7, with TRBD1 matching 9 bases. Per germline, CDR1 SQVTM and CDR2 ANQGSEA. After removal of 4 bases from V and 6 bases from J, the junction contained 7 bases not matched to a gene. This CDR3 region has 13 residues. The chain's CDR3 is CSVGGQGWSEQYF. In DNA form, the CDR3 reads TGCAGCGTTGGGGGACAGGGTTGGAGCGAGCAGTACTTC.

The chain uses TRBV18 and TRBJ2-7, with 7 bases matching TRBD1. The germline gives CDR1 KGHSH, CDR2 LQKENI. The CDR3 runs 13 residues. With V trimmed by 5 bases and J by 3 bases, 4 bases remained unmatched. CDR3 sequence reads: CASSEDRDYEQYF. In nucleotides, the CDR3 is TGTGCCAGCTCAGAAGACAGGGACTACGAGCAGTACTTC.

The chain combines TRBV6-6 with TRBJ2-7; D not certain. Looked up from germline, CDR1 is MNHNY and CDR2 is SVGAGI (reference sequence). The CDR3 loop spans 11 amino acids. Trimming shortened V by 5 bases and J by 3 bases, and 5 bases separated the two germline ends. CDR3 protein: CASSVLYEQYF. The CDR3 nucleotides are TGTGCCAGCAGTGTTCTCTACGAGCAGTACTTC.

V and J are TRBV3-1 (or the pseudogene TRBV3-2) and TRBJ2-2; TRBD1 matches at 7 bases. This CDR3 comprises 11 residues. Germline loops: CDR1 LGHDT, CDR2 YNNKEL (reference sequence). The V and J ends lost 4 bases and 11 bases, in that order; junction bases with no gene match: 1. CDR3 amino acids: CASSRQGELFF. In DNA, the CDR3 is TGTGCCAGCAGCCGACAGGGAGAGCTGTTTTTT.

This chain's CDR3 is CASSHFVQGRRYNEQFF. In DNA form, the CDR3 reads TGCGCCAGCAGCCACTTTGTACAGGGTCGACGATACAATGAGCAGTTCTTC. This chain uses TRBV4-1 with TRBJ2-1; TRBD1 might be the D (6 bases). Deletions cut 3 bases from V and 4 bases from J, with 19 bases between. The CDR3 contains 17 residues. Germline CDR1 is MGHRA and CDR2 is YSYEKL.

The CDR3 nucleotides are TGTGCCAGCAGCCAAGGGGGGCTTGCTGGAAACACCATATATTTT. Translation gives CASSQGGLAGNTIYF. This chain uses TRBV3-1 (or the pseudogene TRBV3-2) with TRBJ1-3, with D possibly matching TRBD1 (6 bases). The CDR3 loop spans 15 amino acids. The germline V and J ends were trimmed by 1 base and 2 bases, with 9 bases remaining between them. CDR1 and CDR2 from the germline V gene are LGHDT and YNNKEL (reference sequence).

This chain connects TRBV28 to TRBJ2-7; 7 nucleotides agree with TRBD1. Trimming removed 5 bases from V and 0 bases from J; junction bases left unmatched: 7. There are 15 residues in the CDR3. Germline V gene data show CDR1 as MDHEN and CDR2 as SYDVKM. The CDR3 sequence: CASSPTRQGSYEQYF. The CDR3 DNA reads TGTGCCAGCAGTCCCACTAGACAGGGCTCCTACGAGCAGTACTTC. Variable domain in full (rest from reference TRBV28 and TRBJ2-7): DVKVTQSSRYLVKRTGEKVFLECVQDMDHENMFWYRQDPGLGLRLIYFSYDVKMKEKGDIPEGYSVSREKKERFSLILESASTNQTSMYLCASSPTRQGSYEQYFGPGTRLTVT.

The V call is TRBV2, the J call TRBJ1-6, with TRBD1 identical over 9 bases. V was pared by 8 bases and J by 9 bases, with 8 bases of the junction left unmatched. The CDR3 is made up of 14 amino acids. Germline V CDR1 and CDR2: SNHLY, FYNNEI. CDR3 sequence reads: CASADRGRISPLHF. The DNA for the CDR3 is TGTGCCAGCGCGGACAGGGGCCGAATTTCACCCCTCCACTTT.

This chain connects TRBV30 to TRBJ1-4, with D perhaps matching TRBD1 (6 bases). Germline CDR1 and CDR2: GTSNPN and SVGIG (reference sequence). With 6 bases removed from V and 4 bases from J, the gap between germline ends came to 15 bases. The CDR3 runs to 14 residues. This CDR3 reads CACTGTENNEKLFF. CDR3 coding DNA: TGTGCCTGCACAGGGACCGAGAATAATGAAAAACTGTTTTTT. The entire variable domain, with the rest obtained from reference TRBV30 and TRBJ1-4, is as follows: SQTIHQWPATLVQPVGSPLSLECTVEGTSNPNLYWYRQAAGRGLQLLFYSVGIGQISSEVPQNLSASRPQDRQFILSSKKLLLSDSGFYLCACTGTENNEKLFFGSGTQLSVL.

V is TRBV20-1 and J is TRBJ1-1; maybe TRBD1 (5 bases). This CDR3 is built from 11 residues. V dropped 3 bases and J dropped 11 bases, with 13 bases sitting between them. Looked up from germline, CDR1 is DFQATT and CDR2 is SNEGSKA (reference sequence). CDR3 coding DNA: TGCAGTGCTAGGAAGGACAATAGTGCTTTCTTT. Its translation is CSARKDNSAFF.

This clone has a handful of counts. The rearrangement joins TRBV4-2 to TRBJ2-1; TRBD2 aligns across 12 bases. Germline V CDR1 and CDR2: LGHNA, YNFKEQ. The CDR3 is 16 residues long. V trimming: 1 base; J trimming: 9 bases; junction bases outside the gene matches: 7. This CDR3 is CASSQASGGALSEQFF. DNA for the CDR3: TGTGCCAGCAGCCAAGCTAGCGGGGGGGCCCTCAGTGAGCAGTTCTTC.